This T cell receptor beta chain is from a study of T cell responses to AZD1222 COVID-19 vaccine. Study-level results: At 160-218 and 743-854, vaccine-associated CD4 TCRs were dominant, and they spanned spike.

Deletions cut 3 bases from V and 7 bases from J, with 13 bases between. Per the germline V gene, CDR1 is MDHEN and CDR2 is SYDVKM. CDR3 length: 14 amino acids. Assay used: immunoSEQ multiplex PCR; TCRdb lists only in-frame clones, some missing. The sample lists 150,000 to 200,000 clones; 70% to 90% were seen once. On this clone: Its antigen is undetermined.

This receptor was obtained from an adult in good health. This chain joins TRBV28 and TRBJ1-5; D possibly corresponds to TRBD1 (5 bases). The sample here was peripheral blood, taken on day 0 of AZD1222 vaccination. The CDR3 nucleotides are TGTGCCAGCAGTTTCGGCCAGGGTTGGCAGCCCCAGCATTTT. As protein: CASSFGQGWQPQHF.